Detailed here is one TCR beta chain. Antigen unknown. The data derive from a study of cytomegalovirus exposure and HLA in healthy donors. The PCR ran on 60 Vbeta and 13 Jbeta primers. The method was immunoSEQ multiplex PCR; TCRdb's version includes in-frame clones alone and lacks a portion of them. The table includes some 110,000 clones, more than 75% detected once. Healthy bone marrow donors made up the cohort. General study points: While the bulk of TCR sequences proved rare, some public TCRs turned up in many donors. When analyzed later, a missense DCLRE1C variant was found to be linked to TCR beta V- and J-gene trimming.

Unmatched junction bases numbered 15, after V lost 2 bases and J lost 8 bases. The CDR3 runs to 17 residues. The TCR was taken from a woman aged 60-75 years in good health and CMV-seropositive. The chain employs TRBV6-7 and TRBJ1-2; 9 nucleotides agree with TRBD1. TRBV6-7 is filed as an ORF, its function uncertain. Sequencing input: PBMCs. CDR3 coding DNA: TGTGCCAGCAGTTACGCGCCCGAGAAGGGACAGGGAAGCGGCTACACCTTC. The encoded protein is CASSYAPEKGQGSGYTF.